Each of the 30 T cell receptor beta chains below was sequenced from the same sample in a study of shared clonotypes between healthy human individuals. The protocol was immunoSEQ multiplex PCR, while the TCRdb copy is restricted to in-frame clones and leaves out a portion. The sample contains about 2.1 million clones, about 92% of which appear only once. Naive CD8 cells comprised CD45RO-negative, CCR7-positively selected cells, excluding terminally differentiated effector memory CD45RA+ cells. Input material: naive CD8+ T cells from PBMCs. Source of these receptors: a man aged 18 to 30 in good health. Some clones in this sample may be carry-over from other donors' samples.

This chain connects TRBV10-3 to TRBJ2-7; D may be TRBD2 (6 bases). The CDR3 is 14 amino acids. Germline values: CDR1 ENHRY, CDR2 SYGVKD. Trimming left V 6 bases short and J 1 base short, with 13 bases between. The CDR3 DNA is TGTGCCATCAGCGGCGGAGGGTCATCCTACGAGCAGTACTTC. It yields the protein CAISGGGSSYEQYF.

The chain recombines TRBV27 with TRBJ1-5; D not certain. Germline-derived CDR1 and CDR2 are MNHEY and SMNVEV (reference sequence). This CDR3 spans 13 amino acids. Between the trimmed V and J ends, which lost 3 bases and 9 bases, there was a span of 12 bases. In DNA, the CDR3 is TGTGCCAGCAGTTTGGGTGGGCGGCTGCCCCAGCATTTT. It is translated as CASSLGGRLPQHF.

The chain uses TRBV7-8 and TRBJ1-4; no firm D call. V lost 1 base to trimming and J lost 6 bases, with 9 bases between them. CDR3 length: 14 amino acids. Per the germline V gene, CDR1 is SGHVS and CDR2 is FQNEAQ. The CDR3 loop is CASSLEVGYEKLFF. CDR3 DNA: TGTGCCAGCAGCTTAGAGGTCGGGTATGAAAAACTGTTTTTT.

The CDR3 loop reads CASSAAPSGPYEQYF. The CDR3 DNA reads TGTGCCAGCAGCGCAGCCCCTAGCGGTCCCTACGAGCAGTACTTC. The chain has TRBV7-2 and TRBJ2-7; 7 bases line up with TRBD2. Germline values: CDR1 SGHTA, CDR2 FQGNSA. V gave up 5 bases and J gave up 2 bases; unmatched junction bases: 9. The CDR3 has 15 residues.

This chain links TRBV5-1 with TRBJ2-1; D gene ambiguous. CDR1 and CDR2 (germline): SGHRS, YFSETQ. The length of the CDR3 is 12 residues. V lost 6 bases to trimming and J lost 8 bases, with 12 bases between them. In DNA form, the CDR3 reads TGCGCCAGCACGACCAATGTGGATGAGCAGTTCTTC. Its translation: CASTTNVDEQFF.

The chain links TRBV28 to TRBJ1-1; unclear D gene. V shed 3 bases and J shed 0 bases, with 14 bases lying between them. The CDR3 runs to 16 residues. The V gene's germline CDR1 is MDHEN and CDR2 SYDVKM. The CDR3 protein is CASSFVLRVMNTEAFF. CDR3 DNA sequence: TGTGCCAGCAGTTTTGTCCTCAGAGTTATGAACACTGAAGCTTTCTTT.

The chain combines TRBV5-1 with TRBJ1-1; D not certain. The CDR3 is 16 amino acids. The V end lost 2 bases, the J end lost 0 bases, and 14 bases lay between the germline ends. Germline CDR1 is SGHRS and CDR2 is YFSETQ. The CDR3 nucleotides are TGCGCCAGCAGCTTTACGGGGAGAGGCATGAACACTGAAGCTTTCTTT. The encoded protein is CASSFTGRGMNTEAFF.

A word on this clone: Other DNA sequences from this sample encode an identical CDR3 as well. The chain recombines TRBV27 with TRBJ2-7; D remains ambiguous. Germline CDR1 reads MNHEY; CDR2 reads SMNVEV (reference sequence). The CDR3 covers 12 residues. The V end lost 5 bases, the J end lost 0 bases, and 5 bases lay between the germline ends. CDR3 bases: TGTGCCAGCAGTCCAAACTCCTACGAGCAGTACTTC. Its protein product is CASSPNSYEQYF.

The rearrangement joins TRBV2 to TRBJ1-2, with D uncertain. The CDR3 runs 15 residues. Germline V gene lookup returns CDR1 SNHLY and CDR2 FYNNEI. Trimming left V 3 bases short and J 5 bases short, with 16 bases between. The CDR3, as DNA: TGTGCCAGCAGTGAGTATACGGTTCACCAATATGGCTACACCTTC. Translation: CASSEYTVHQYGYTF.

The rearrangement links TRBV9 to TRBJ1-1; perhaps TRBD1 as D (5 bases). Germline V gene data show CDR1 as SGDLS and CDR2 as YYNGEE. This CDR3 has 12 amino acids. V was trimmed by 2 bases and J by 10 bases, leaving 12 bases between them. The CDR3 DNA reads as TGTGCCAGCAGCGTGGGCAGGGAGGGAGCTTTCTTT. Translating gives CASSVGREGAFF.

The chain carries TRBV2 and TRBJ1-1, with D perhaps TRBD1 (5 bases). This CDR3 spans 16 amino acids. V was clipped by 0 bases and J by 0 bases, with 11 bases between them. From germline, CDR1 is SNHLY and CDR2 FYNNEI. The CDR3: CASSEATGFMNTEAFF. CDR3 bases: TGTGCCAGCAGTGAAGCCACAGGATTCATGAACACTGAAGCTTTCTTT.

The CDR3 loop reads CASSPGLWAGGLDEQFF. Written as DNA, the CDR3 is TGTGCCAGCAGCCCCGGTTTGTGGGCGGGAGGGCTCGATGAGCAGTTCTTC. The chain has TRBV2 and TRBJ2-1; 9 bases are shared with TRBD2. J was trimmed by 8 bases and V by 6 bases; bases with no gene match: 17. Per germline, CDR1 SNHLY and CDR2 FYNNEI. CDR3 length: 17 residues.

This clone was seen only once. V gene TRBV21-1 combines with J gene TRBJ1-1; whether TRBD1, the table's D call, matches the DNA was not checked. TRBV21-1 is assigned pseudogene status. The CDR3 length is 11 residues. The CDR3 spells CASRGNTEAFF. The CDR3 nucleotides are TGTGCCAGTAGGGGGAACACTGAAGCTTTCTTT.

The V gene is TRBV12-5, the J gene TRBJ1-1; weak D call: TRBD1 (5 bases). The CDR3 is made up of 16 amino acids. Per germline, CDR1 LGHNT and CDR2 FRNRAP. Trimming took 0 bases from V and 1 from J, leaving 12 bases between them. The chain's CDR3 is CASGLVDGAENTEAFF. The CDR3 DNA reads as TGTGCTAGTGGTTTGGTAGACGGGGCAGAGAACACTGAAGCTTTCTTT.

The J gene is TRBJ2-2, the V gene TRBV4-1; D is unresolved. The CDR3 runs 15 residues. V lost 2 bases and J lost 0, with 7 bases in between. Germline values: CDR1 MGHRA, CDR2 YSYEKL. The CDR3 loop reads CASSQSSANTGELFF. The DNA for the CDR3 is TGCGCCAGCAGCCAATCCTCGGCGAACACCGGGGAGCTGTTTTTT.

This sequence joins TRBV5-4 and TRBJ1-2; unclear D gene. Per the germline V gene, CDR1 is SGHNT and CDR2 is YYREEE (reference sequence). CDR3 length: 13 residues. V lost 0 bases, J lost 7 bases, and 10 bases lay in between. Here the CDR3 DNA reads TGTGCCAGCAGCTTGGCATGGGGAGGTGGCTACACCTTC. Translating gives CASSLAWGGGYTF.

The chain links TRBV27 to TRBJ1-5; TRBD1 matches 7 bases. The CDR3 spans 15 residues. Germline V gives CDR1 MNHEY, CDR2 SMNVEV (reference sequence). With V trimmed by 1 base and J by 7 bases, 7 bases remained unmatched. CDR3 sequence: CASSLLGGFGQPQHF. The CDR3 nucleotides are TGTGCCAGCAGTTTATTAGGGGGCTTCGGGCAGCCCCAGCATTTT.

This chain uses TRBV2 with TRBJ2-2; TRBD2 matches at 11 bases. CDR1 is SNHLY, CDR2 FYNNEI, per germline. The V gene end was trimmed by 6 bases and the J gene end by 1 base; junction bases not matched to a gene: 1. The CDR3 extends over 15 amino acids. CDR3: CASRGTSGNTGELFF. CDR3 coding DNA: TGTGCCAGCAGAGGGACTAGCGGGAACACCGGGGAGCTGTTTTTT.

The chain carries TRBV10-3 and TRBJ2-7; TRBD1 aligns across 8 bases. CDR1 and CDR2 (germline): ENHRY, SYGVKD. CDR3 length: 16 residues. With V trimmed by 7 bases and J by 1 base, 12 bases remained unmatched. The CDR3 loop is CAITIDRGGLSYEQYF. The DNA of the CDR3 is TGTGCCATCACTATTGACAGGGGAGGTCTTTCCTACGAGCAGTACTTC.

The rearrangement links TRBV5-1 to TRBJ2-7; D is possibly TRBD1 or TRBD2 (6 bases each). The CDR3 covers 14 residues. Germline assignment: CDR1 SGHRS and CDR2 YFSETQ. Trimming removed 6 bases at V and 5 bases at J, with 18 bases between. The CDR3 DNA reads as TGCGCCAGCAAACTAGGGGGGTGGTCGGACGAGCAGTACTTC. It encodes CASKLGGWSDEQYF.

This clone was found once. The rearrangement joins TRBV19 to TRBJ2-7, with 9 bases lining up with TRBD2. Per germline, CDR1 LNHDA and CDR2 SQIVND (reference sequence). CDR3 length: 13 amino acids. Unmatched junction bases numbered 2, after V lost 5 bases and J lost 3 bases. CDR3 region: CASSVTSGYEQYF. The CDR3 DNA reads as TGTGCCAGTAGTGTGACTAGCGGCTACGAGCAGTACTTC.

The chain has TRBV6-5 and TRBJ1-1; 7 bases match TRBD1. Trimming at V came to 5 bases and at J to 0 bases, leaving 3 bases not matched to a gene. Germline values: CDR1 MNHEY, CDR2 SVGAGI. This CDR3 comprises 14 residues. The CDR3 nucleotides read TGTGCCAGCAGTCACAGGGGAATGAACACTGAAGCTTTCTTT. Amino acid sequence: CASSHRGMNTEAFF.

This chain links TRBV10-2 with TRBJ2-7; 9 bases align to TRBD1. The length of the CDR3 is 15 residues. V lost 6 bases and J lost 3; bases outside the gene matches: 9. Germline CDR1 reads WSHSY; CDR2 reads SAAADI. The CDR3 here is CASRGAGTGIYEQYF. CDR3 nucleotides: TGCGCCAGCAGGGGCGCCGGGACAGGGATCTACGAGCAGTACTTC.

The chain has TRBV7-8 and TRBJ1-5; unclear D gene. The CDR3 runs 17 residues. The ends were cut back, 5 bases at V and 7 bases at J, with 24 bases in the middle. The germline V gene has CDR1 SGHVS and CDR2 FQNEAQ. CDR3: CASSDSYVGGGGQPQHF. In DNA form, the CDR3 reads TGTGCCAGCAGCGATTCCTACGTGGGTGGAGGCGGACAGCCCCAGCATTTT.

The V gene is TRBV27, the J gene TRBJ2-7; tentatively, D is TRBD1 (6 bases). Germline assignment: CDR1 MNHEY and CDR2 SMNVEV (reference sequence). CDR3 length equals 14 residues. V was pared by 6 bases and J by 4 bases, with 16 bases between. In DNA, the CDR3 is TGTGCCAGCAGCCCAAACACCAGGGGTTACGAGCAGTACTTC. The encoded protein is CASSPNTRGYEQYF.

The rearrangement joins TRBV7-2 to TRBJ2-3, with 7 bases fitting TRBD1. Germline V gives CDR1 SGHTA, CDR2 FQGNSA. The V and J ends lost 5 bases and 4 bases, in that order; junction bases with no gene match: 6. CDR3 length equals 14 residues. CDR3 protein: CASSTRQGADTQYF. In DNA form, the CDR3 reads TGTGCCAGCAGCACCCGACAGGGTGCAGATACGCAGTATTTT.

This chain connects TRBV28 to TRBJ2-7; tentatively, D is TRBD2 (6 bases). The germline gives CDR1 MDHEN, CDR2 SYDVKM. The CDR3 sequence is 14 residues long. Trimming shortened V by 6 bases and J by 2 bases, and 14 bases separated the two germline ends. The CDR3: CASRDLASAYEQYF. The CDR3 DNA is TGTGCCAGCAGGGATCTAGCGTCTGCCTACGAGCAGTACTTC.

V and J are TRBV5-5 and TRBJ2-7, with TRBD1 matching 9 bases. CDR3 length: 15 amino acids. Trimming removed 3 bases from V and 5 bases from J; junction bases left unmatched: 9. CDR1 and CDR2 from the germline V gene are SGHKS and YYEKEE (reference sequence). In DNA, the CDR3 is TGTGCCAGCAGCTATGAGGACAGGGGTGCCCACGAGCAGTACTTC. Amino acid sequence: CASSYEDRGAHEQYF.

The V and J genes are TRBV4-1 and TRBJ2-7, with a weak D call TRBD1 (6 bases). Germline loops: CDR1 MGHRA, CDR2 YSYEKL. This CDR3 has 14 amino acids. V was clipped by 2 bases and J by 4 bases, with 12 bases between them. The CDR3 region is CASSQTGKGYEQYF. CDR3 bases: TGCGCCAGCAGCCAAACAGGGAAAGGGTACGAGCAGTACTTC.

This clone was seen just once. The rearrangement links TRBV28 to TRBJ2-5; D is undetermined. Germline-derived CDR1 and CDR2 are MDHEN and SYDVKM. The CDR3 sequence is 14 residues long. Trimming removed 1 base at V and 2 bases at J, with 8 bases between. CDR3 region: CASSLSRFQETQYF. The CDR3 region has the DNA TGTGCCAGCAGTTTATCGCGGTTTCAAGAGACCCAGTACTTC.